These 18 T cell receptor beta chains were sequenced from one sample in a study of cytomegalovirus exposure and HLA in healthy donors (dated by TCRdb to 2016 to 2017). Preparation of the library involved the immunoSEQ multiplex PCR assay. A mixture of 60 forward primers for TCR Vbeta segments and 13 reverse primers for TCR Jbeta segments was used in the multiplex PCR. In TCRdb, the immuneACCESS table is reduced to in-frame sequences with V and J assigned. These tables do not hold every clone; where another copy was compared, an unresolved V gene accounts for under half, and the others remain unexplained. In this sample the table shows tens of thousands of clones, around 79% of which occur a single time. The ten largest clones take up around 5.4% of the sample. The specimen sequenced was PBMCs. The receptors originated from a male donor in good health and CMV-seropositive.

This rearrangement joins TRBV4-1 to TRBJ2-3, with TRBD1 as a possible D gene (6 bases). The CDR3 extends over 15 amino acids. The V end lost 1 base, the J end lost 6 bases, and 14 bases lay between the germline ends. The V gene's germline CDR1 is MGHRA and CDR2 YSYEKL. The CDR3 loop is CASSQGGPGVDTQYF. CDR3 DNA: TGCGCCAGCAGCCAAGGAGGACCAGGGGTGGATACGCAGTATTTT.

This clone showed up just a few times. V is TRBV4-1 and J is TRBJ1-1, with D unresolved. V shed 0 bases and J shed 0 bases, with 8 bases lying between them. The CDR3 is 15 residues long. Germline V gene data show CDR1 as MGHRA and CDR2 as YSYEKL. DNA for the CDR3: TGCGCCAGCAGCCAAGATCAGGTTATGAACACTGAAGCTTTCTTT. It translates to CASSQDQVMNTEAFF.

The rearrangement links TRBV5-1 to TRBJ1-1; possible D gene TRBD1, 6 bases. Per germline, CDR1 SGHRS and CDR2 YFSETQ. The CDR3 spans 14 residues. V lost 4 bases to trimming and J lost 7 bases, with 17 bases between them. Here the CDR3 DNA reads TGCGCCAGCAGCAGGGGTGGGCAGGGGAGTGAAGCTTTCTTT. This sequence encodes CASSRGGQGSEAFF.

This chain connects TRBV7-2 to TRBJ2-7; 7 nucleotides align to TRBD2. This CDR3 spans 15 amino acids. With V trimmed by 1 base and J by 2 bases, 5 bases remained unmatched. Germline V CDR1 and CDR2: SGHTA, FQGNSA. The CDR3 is CASSLGGSYAYEQYF. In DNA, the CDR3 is TGTGCCAGCAGCTTAGGCGGGAGCTATGCCTACGAGCAGTACTTC.

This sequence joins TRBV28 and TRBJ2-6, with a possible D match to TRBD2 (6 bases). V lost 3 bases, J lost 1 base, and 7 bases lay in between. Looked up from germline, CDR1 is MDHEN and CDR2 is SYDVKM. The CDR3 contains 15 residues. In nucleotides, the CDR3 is TGTGCCAGCAGTTTTCGGGGGTCTGGGGCCAACGTCCTGACTTTC. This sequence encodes CASSFRGSGANVLTF.

The CDR3 sequence: CTSSHVGRNYEQYF. The CDR3 DNA reads TGCACCAGCAGCCATGTCGGCAGGAACTACGAGCAGTACTTC. This chain joins TRBV1 and TRBJ2-7; the table assigns TRBD1, which was not confirmed against the DNA. TRBV1 is a listed pseudogene. The CDR3 has 14 amino acids.

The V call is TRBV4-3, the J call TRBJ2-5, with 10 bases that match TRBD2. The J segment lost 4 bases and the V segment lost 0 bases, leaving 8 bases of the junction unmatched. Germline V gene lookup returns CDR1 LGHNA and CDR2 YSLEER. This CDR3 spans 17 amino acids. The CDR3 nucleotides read TGCGCCAGCAGCCAAGACTCCACGGCTAGCGGGGGAGAGACCCAGTACTTC. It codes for CASSQDSTASGGETQYF.

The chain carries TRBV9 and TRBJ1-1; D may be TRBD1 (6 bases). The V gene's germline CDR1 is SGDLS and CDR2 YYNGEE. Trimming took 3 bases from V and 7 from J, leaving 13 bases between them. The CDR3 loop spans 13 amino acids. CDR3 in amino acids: CASSAKLQGEAFF. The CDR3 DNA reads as TGTGCCAGCAGCGCTAAATTACAGGGTGAAGCTTTCTTT.

The DNA for the CDR3 is TGTGCCAGCAGCGTAGGTGGAGGGGGGGCCTACGAGCAGTACTTC. It is translated as CASSVGGGGAYEQYF. V gene TRBV9 combines with J gene TRBJ2-7, with D possibly being TRBD2 (7 bases). The germline V gene encodes CDR1 SGDLS and CDR2 YYNGEE. The CDR3 spans 15 residues. The V and J ends lost 0 bases and 2 bases respectively, with 12 bases between them.

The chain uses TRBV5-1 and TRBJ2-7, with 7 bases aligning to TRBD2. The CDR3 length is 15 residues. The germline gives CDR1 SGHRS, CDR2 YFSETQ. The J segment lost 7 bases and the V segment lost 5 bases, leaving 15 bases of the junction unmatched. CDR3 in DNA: TGCGCCAGCAGTATCGGGCTAGGGAAAGCGGGGGAGCAGTACTTC. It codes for CASSIGLGKAGEQYF.

The chain's CDR3 is CSAKGQAPYEQYF. The CDR3 DNA follows: TGCAGCGCCAAGGGGCAGGCCCCCTACGAGCAGTACTTC. The gene calls are TRBV29-1 and TRBJ2-7, with TRBD1 as a possible D gene (5 bases). Per germline, CDR1 SQVTM and CDR2 ANQGSEA. The CDR3 is 13 amino acids. V lost 7 bases, J lost 2 bases, and 15 bases lay in between.

The CDR3 loop is CASRKPQGGQPQHF. CDR3 coding DNA: TGTGCCAGTAGAAAACCTCAAGGGGGTCAGCCCCAGCATTTT. The J gene is TRBJ1-5, the V gene TRBV19, with D possibly matching TRBD1 (6 bases). With 6 bases removed from V and 6 bases from J, the gap between germline ends came to 15 bases. This CDR3 has 14 amino acids. Germline CDR1 and CDR2: LNHDA and SQIVND (reference sequence).

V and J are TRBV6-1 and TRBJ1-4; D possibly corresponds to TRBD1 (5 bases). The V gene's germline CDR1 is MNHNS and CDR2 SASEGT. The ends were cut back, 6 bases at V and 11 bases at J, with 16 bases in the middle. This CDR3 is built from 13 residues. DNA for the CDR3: TGTGCCAGCAGGCCTATGATGGGACTCAAACTGTTTTTT. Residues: CASRPMMGLKLFF.

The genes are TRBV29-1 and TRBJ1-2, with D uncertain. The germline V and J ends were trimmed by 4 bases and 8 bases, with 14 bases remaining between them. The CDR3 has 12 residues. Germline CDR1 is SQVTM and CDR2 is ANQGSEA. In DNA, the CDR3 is TGCAGCGTTGTCTGGGGAGGCTACGGCTACACCTTC. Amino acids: CSVVWGGYGYTF.

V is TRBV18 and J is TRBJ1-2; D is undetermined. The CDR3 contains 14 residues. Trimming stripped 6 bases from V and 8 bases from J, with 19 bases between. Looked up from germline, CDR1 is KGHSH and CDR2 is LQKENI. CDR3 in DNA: TGTGCCAGCTCTCCGGGCCTCACTAGCGGCGGCTACACCTTC. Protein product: CASSPGLTSGGYTF.

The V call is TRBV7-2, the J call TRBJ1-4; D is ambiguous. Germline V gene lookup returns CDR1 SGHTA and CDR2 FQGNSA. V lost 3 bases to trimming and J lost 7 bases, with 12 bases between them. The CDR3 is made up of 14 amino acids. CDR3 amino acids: CASSFFRSGEKLFF. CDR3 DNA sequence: TGTGCCAGCAGCTTTTTCAGATCGGGTGAAAAACTGTTTTTT.

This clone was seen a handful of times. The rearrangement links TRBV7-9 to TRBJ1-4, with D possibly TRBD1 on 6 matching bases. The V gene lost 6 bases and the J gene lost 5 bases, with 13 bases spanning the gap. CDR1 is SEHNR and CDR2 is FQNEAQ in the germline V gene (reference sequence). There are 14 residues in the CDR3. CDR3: CASSRTALNEKLFF. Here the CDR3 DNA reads TGTGCCAGCAGTCGGACAGCCTTAAATGAAAAACTGTTTTTT. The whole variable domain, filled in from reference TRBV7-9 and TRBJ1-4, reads DTGVSQNPRHKITKRGQNVTFRCDPISEHNRLYWYRQTLGQGPEFLTYFQNEAQLEKSRLLSDRFSAERPKGSFSTLEIQRTEQGDSAMYLCASSRTALNEKLFFGSGTQLSVL.

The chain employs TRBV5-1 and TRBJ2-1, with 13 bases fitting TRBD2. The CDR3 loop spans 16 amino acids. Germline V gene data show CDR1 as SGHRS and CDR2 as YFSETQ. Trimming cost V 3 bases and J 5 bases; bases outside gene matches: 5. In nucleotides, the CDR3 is TGCGCCAGCAGCTGGGGGACTAGCGGGAATAACAATGAGCAGTTCTTC. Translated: CASSWGTSGNNNEQFF.